This T cell receptor (beta chain) stems from a study of cytomegalovirus exposure and HLA in healthy donors. Whole-study findings and limits: A list of approximately 150 TCR beta chains associated with cytomegalovirus was given. A later analysis, which compared TCR beta chains of equal frequency, found the HLA-associated ones more clonally expanded. A later analysis linked some 18,000 TCR beta sequences to HLA alleles at 0.05 false discovery rate.

To note about this clone: As yet, its antigen is unknown.

Primers for the PCR totalled 60 Vbeta and 13 Jbeta. Assay used: immunoSEQ multiplex PCR; TCRdb lists only in-frame clones, some missing. The table lists more than 80,000 clones, around 82% of them singletons, with 1.6% in the top ten. This clonotype was sampled from a man aged 45-60 years in good health and CMV-seronegative. Sequencing was carried out using PBMCs.

CDR3 loop: CASSLYLTEAFF. The CDR3 coding sequence is TGTGCCAGCAGTTTATACTTAACTGAAGCTTTCTTT. J is TRBJ1-1 and V is TRBV28; D remains unclear. Between the trimmed V and J ends, which lost 1 base and 5 bases, there was a span of 5 bases. CDR3 length: 12 residues. Germline loops: CDR1 MDHEN, CDR2 SYDVKM.